The T cell receptor beta chain described here comes from a study of cytomegalovirus exposure and HLA in healthy donors. Whole-study results and caveats: There were 150 to 200 TCR beta chains listed as cytomegalovirus-associated.

A remark on this clone: Antigen specificity is unknown.

The CDR3 has 15 amino acids. V lost 0 bases to trimming and J lost 6 bases; unmatched junction nucleotides: 7. Germline V gene data show CDR1 as SGHRS and CDR2 as YFSETQ. Primers for the PCR totalled 60 Vbeta and 13 Jbeta. Sequencing used immunoSEQ multiplex PCR; TCRdb keeps in-frame clones, though not all of them. Among over 130,000 clones, about 79% were seen once, and the ten largest hold less than 3%. This receptor was taken from a male donor in good health and CMV-seronegative. V and J are TRBV5-1 and TRBJ2-3; 7 nucleotides agree with TRBD2. The sequencing input was PBMCs. The CDR3 protein is CASSLAGGGLDTQYF. CDR3 sequence (DNA): TGCGCCAGCAGCTTGGCTGGGGGAGGGTTGGATACGCAGTATTTT.